The rows below give T cell receptor beta chains drawn from one sample of a study of PD-1 blockade in mismatch repair-deficient tumors. Produced via immunoSEQ multiplex PCR; TCRdb's table is partial and in-frame only. The sample has over 75,000 clones; 65% to 85% are singletons. Sequencing was performed on peripheral blood, taken 12 weeks after starting pembrolizumab. These receptor sequences come from an adult with mismatch repair-deficient cancer. CDR3s include the opening cysteine and the closing phenylalanine or tryptophan. A D gene is named only where the DNA matches it firmly. Expanded clones are given a class, and other clones once, few, many or no size at all.

d_call clone_size j_call v_call cdr3_aa cdr3_nt
NA NA TRBJ2-7 TRBV6-5 CASSSQGLPAYEQYF TGTGCCAGCAGTTCGCAGGGCCTTCCTGCCTACGAGCAGTACTTC
NA NA TRBJ1-2 TRBV7-9 CASSQPGANYGYTF TGTGCCAGCAGCCAACCCGGGGCTAACTATGGCTACACCTTC
NA NA TRBJ2-5 TRBV5-1 CASRRGVGKETQYF TGCGCCAGCAGGAGGGGAGTGGGGAAAGAGACCCAGTACTTC
TRBD2 NA TRBJ2-1 TRBV5-1 CASSKDVSGGFSYNEQFF TGCGCCAGCAGCAAGGATGTTAGCGGGGGGTTCTCCTACAATGAGCAGTTCTTC
TRBD2 NA TRBJ2-5 TRBV4-2 CASSQDNDGWTSGRETQYF TGTGCCAGCAGCCAAGACAACGACGGGTGGACTAGCGGGAGGGAGACCCAGTACTTC
NA NA TRBJ1-1 TRBV7-9 CASSSPGREMNTEAFF TGTGCCAGCAGCTCACCGGGACGGGAAATGAACACTGAAGCTTTCTTT
NA NA TRBJ1-1 TRBV7-9 CASSLDNTEAFF TGTGCCAGCAGCTTAGATAACACTGAAGCTTTCTTT
NA NA TRBJ1-1 TRBV30 CAWSVLGGADTETFF TGTGCCTGGAGTGTACTTGGGGGGGCCGACACTGAAACTTTCTTT
NA NA TRBJ1-1 TRBV9 CASSVGNINTEAFF TGTGCCAGCAGCGTAGGCAACATTAACACTGAAGCTTTCTTT
TRBD1 NA TRBJ2-7 TRBV7-3 CASSSGGTGVGYEQYF TGTGCCAGCAGCTCCGGTGGGACAGGGGTTGGCTACGAGCAGTACTTC
TRBD1 NA TRBJ1-2 TRBV7-2 CASSSAGGQGLKGYTF TGTGCCAGCAGCTCCGCTGGGGGACAGGGACTGAAGGGCTACACCTTC
TRBD2 NA TRBJ2-1 TRBV5-1 CASSSGRTSGDEQFF TGCGCCAGCAGCTCGGGAAGGACCAGCGGGGATGAGCAGTTCTTC
NA NA TRBJ1-1 TRBV11-2 CASSLATAEAFF TGTGCCAGCAGCTTAGCGACAGCTGAAGCTTTCTTT
NA NA TRBJ1-2 TRBV6-5 CASSYQGVVGYGYTF TGTGCCAGCAGTTATCAGGGTGTGGTGGGGTATGGCTACACCTTC
TRBD1 NA TRBJ2-3 TRBV5-6 CASSPGTASTDTQYF TGTGCCAGCAGCCCCGGGACAGCTAGCACAGATACGCAGTATTTT
TRBD1 NA TRBJ1-2 TRBV5-5 CASSRLTGGAEGYTF TGTGCCAGCAGCCGTCTCACAGGGGGCGCGGAAGGCTACACCTTC
TRBD1 NA TRBJ1-1 TRBV4-1 CASSQPRQGEAFF TGCGCCAGCAGCCAACCGAGACAGGGTGAAGCTTTCTTT
NA NA TRBJ1-1 TRBV7-8 CASSFQGGTEAFF TGTGCCAGCAGCTTTCAGGGCGGCACTGAAGCTTTCTTT
NA NA TRBJ2-2 TRBV12-5 CASGSVPGELFF TGTGCTAGTGGTTCCGTCCCCGGGGAGCTGTTTTTT
NA few TRBJ1-5 TRBV5-1 CASSLGPGYNQPQHF TGCGCCAGCAGCTTGGGACCAGGGTACAATCAGCCCCAGCATTTT
NA NA TRBJ1-2 TRBV27 CASSGTAEPNYGYTF TGTGCCAGCAGCGGGACGGCAGAACCTAACTATGGCTACACCTTC
NA NA TRBJ1-5 TRBV5-6 CASSFGPRGINQPQHF TGTGCCAGCAGCTTTGGACCGCGGGGAATTAATCAGCCCCAGCATTTT
NA NA TRBJ2-7 TRBV10-3 CAISDRVYEQYF TGTGCCATCAGTGACCGGGTTTACGAGCAGTACTTC
NA NA TRBJ1-1 TRBV27 CASSFRRGEGVTEAFF TGTGCCAGCAGTTTTCGCCGAGGGGAGGGGGTCACTGAAGCTTTCTTT
NA NA TRBJ2-1 TRBV7-3 CASSLLGSGSSNEQFF TGTGCCAGCAGCTTATTGGGAAGCGGGTCATCGAATGAGCAGTTCTTC
TRBD1 NA TRBJ1-1 TRBV10-1 CASSSDRAVNTEAFF TGCGCCAGCAGTTCCGACAGGGCGGTGAACACTGAAGCTTTCTTT
NA NA TRBJ2-7 TRBV19 CASSARGQRYEQYF TGTGCCAGTAGTGCTCGCGGACAGCGCTACGAGCAGTACTTC
NA NA TRBJ2-3 TRBV11-3 CASSLGGRTTDTQYF TGTGCCAGCAGCTTAGGCGGGCGAACCACAGATACGCAGTATTTT
TRBD1 few TRBJ1-1 TRBV27 CASVTGGVNTEAFF TGTGCCAGCGTAACAGGGGGGGTGAACACTGAAGCTTTCTTT
NA NA TRBJ2-7 TRBV12-1 CASSVLRGVSLSYEQYF TGTGCCAGCAGCGTTCTCCGCGGGGTTTCCCTTTCCTACGAGCAGTACTTC
NA NA TRBJ1-3 TRBV9 CASSGGTASGNTIYF TGTGCCAGCAGCGGAGGCACGGCCTCTGGAAACACCATATATTTT
NA NA TRBJ2-5 TRBV9 CASSVAPDYQETQYF TGTGCCAGCAGCGTAGCCCCGGACTATCAAGAGACCCAGTACTTC
NA NA TRBJ1-5 TRBV5-6 CASSLGWTGGGGSPQHF TGTGCCAGCAGCTTGGGGTGGACTGGGGGCGGGGGGTCGCCCCAGCATTTT
TRBD1 NA TRBJ1-4 TRBV14 CASSHLQDRVFEKLFF TGTGCCAGCAGCCATCTACAGGACAGGGTTTTTGAAAAACTGTTTTTT
NA NA TRBJ2-3 TRBV10-3 CAISVEDTQYF TGTGCCATCAGTGTTGAGGATACGCAGTATTTT
TRBD2 NA TRBJ2-3 TRBV19 CASNSRSGRASDTQYF TGTGCCAGTAATTCCAGGAGCGGGAGGGCCTCAGATACGCAGTATTTT
NA NA TRBJ1-3 TRBV7-3 CASSPGANGNTIYF TGTGCCAGCAGTCCTGGGGCGAATGGAAACACCATATATTTT
NA NA TRBJ2-1 TRBV6-6 CASSQGAPKDEQFF TGTGCCAGCAGTCAGGGAGCCCCGAAAGATGAGCAGTTCTTC
NA once TRBJ2-7 TRBV6-6 CASSYGAESSYEQYF TGTGCCAGCAGTTACGGGGCGGAAAGCTCCTACGAGCAGTACTTC
NA NA TRBJ2-7 TRBV7-9 CASSSSLSSYEQYF TGTGCCAGCAGCTCCTCATTGAGCTCCTACGAGCAGTACTTC
NA many TRBJ2-2 TRBV7-3 CASSSSNTGELFF TGTGCCAGCAGCTCGTCGAACACCGGGGAGCTGTTTTTT
TRBD1 NA TRBJ2-1 TRBV7-3 CASSTQGADEQFF TGTGCCAGCAGCACACAGGGGGCCGATGAGCAGTTCTTC
NA NA TRBJ2-7 TRBV15 CATSRAYSYEQYF TGTGCCACCAGCAGAGCCTACTCCTACGAGCAGTACTTC
TRBD2 NA TRBJ2-1 TRBV7-2 CASRGGLAIYNEQFF TGTGCCAGCAGGGGGGGACTAGCGATTTACAATGAGCAGTTCTTC
NA NA TRBJ1-4 TRBV12-5 CASGLEKSPRVFF TGTGCTAGTGGTTTGGAAAAGAGCCCGAGGGTGTTTTTT
NA NA TRBJ1-3 TRBV5-5 CASSLDPRSSGNTIYF TGTGCCAGCAGCTTGGATCCAAGAAGCTCTGGAAACACCATATATTTT
NA NA TRBJ2-5 TRBV30 CAWPNRKIQETQYF TGTGCCTGGCCGAACCGAAAAATCCAAGAGACCCAGTACTTC
NA NA TRBJ2-6 TRBV29-1 CSVARDTDSGANVLTF TGCAGCGTTGCCCGGGACACGGACTCTGGGGCCAACGTCCTGACTTTC
NA NA TRBJ2-1 TRBV6-6 CASSYSRDSGGQFF TGTGCCAGCAGTTACTCGAGGGACTCAGGGGGGCAGTTCTTC
TRBD2 NA TRBJ2-1 TRBV11-3 CASSLTAGAYNEQFF TGTGCCAGCAGCTTAACGGCGGGAGCCTACAATGAGCAGTTCTTC
NA NA TRBJ1-2 TRBV5-5 CASSPGQYYGYTF TGTGCCAGCAGCCCCGGACAGTACTATGGCTACACCTTC
NA NA TRBJ2-1 TRBV7-9 CASSLSLTHEQFF TGTGCCAGCAGCTTAAGCCTAACCCATGAGCAGTTCTTC
TRBD2 NA TRBJ2-1 TRBV30 CAGTGREYNEQFF TGTGCCGGGACCGGGAGGGAGTACAATGAGCAGTTCTTC
NA few TRBJ2-7 TRBV21-1 CASSKGTPGLAGPLWYEQYF TGTGCCAGCAGCAAAGGGACTCCGGGACTAGCGGGTCCCCTCTGGTACGAGCAGTACTTC
NA NA TRBJ2-7 TRBV7-8 CASSSNDYGRAEQYF TGTGCCAGCAGCTCAAACGACTACGGGAGAGCCGAGCAGTACTTC
NA NA TRBJ2-1 TRBV6-1 CASSEGGDDEQFF TGTGCCAGCAGTGAAGGAGGGGATGATGAGCAGTTCTTC
TRBD2 NA TRBJ2-4 TRBV11-3 CATEGTTKNIQYF TGTGCCACGGAGGGGACTACCAAAAACATTCAGTACTTC
TRBD1 NA TRBJ2-7 TRBV28 CASNPDRDEQYF TGTGCCAGCAACCCAGACAGGGACGAGCAGTACTTC
NA NA TRBJ2-2 TRBV25-1 CASSEYGFANTGELFF TGTGCCAGCAGTGAATACGGGTTCGCGAACACCGGGGAGCTGTTTTTT
NA once TRBJ2-3 TRBV27 CASRPTVAPKQYF TGTGCCAGCAGACCCACGGTGGCCCCAAAGCAGTATTTT